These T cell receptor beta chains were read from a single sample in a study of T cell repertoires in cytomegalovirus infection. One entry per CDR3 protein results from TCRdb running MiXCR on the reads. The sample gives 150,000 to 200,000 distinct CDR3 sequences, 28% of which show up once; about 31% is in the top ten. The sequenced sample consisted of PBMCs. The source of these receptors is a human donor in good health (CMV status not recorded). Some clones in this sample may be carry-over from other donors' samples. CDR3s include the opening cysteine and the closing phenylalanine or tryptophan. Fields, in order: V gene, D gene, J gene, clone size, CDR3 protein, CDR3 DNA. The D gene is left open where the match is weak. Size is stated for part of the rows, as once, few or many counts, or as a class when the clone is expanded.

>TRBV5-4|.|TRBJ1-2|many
CASSPDSSPNYGYTF
TGTGCCAGCAGCCCTGATTCGAGCCCTAACTATGGCTACACCTTC
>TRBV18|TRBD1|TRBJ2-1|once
CASSRQGSSEQFF
TGTGCCAGCTCACGACAGGGTTCTAGTGAGCAGTTCTTC
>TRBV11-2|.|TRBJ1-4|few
CASSLGPAVATNEKLFF
TGTGCCAGCAGCTTGGGCCCGGCGGTTGCAACTAATGAAAAACTGTTTTTT
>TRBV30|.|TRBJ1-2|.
CAWSVWWRYYGYTF
TGTGCCTGGAGTGTTTGGTGGAGATACTATGGCTACACCTTC
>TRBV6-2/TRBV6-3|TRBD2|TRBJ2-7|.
CASSRLAGGNYEQYF
TGTGCCAGCAGTCGACTAGCGGGGGGGAACTACGAGCAGTACTTC
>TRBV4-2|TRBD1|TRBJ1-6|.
CASSPQGGTDNSPLHF
TGTGCCAGCAGCCCTCAAGGTGGGACAGATAATTCACCCCTCCACTTT
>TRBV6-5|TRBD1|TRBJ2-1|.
CASSYSSEDRALDNEQFF
TGTGCCAGCAGTTACTCAAGTGAGGACAGGGCCCTTGACAATGAGCAGTTCTTC
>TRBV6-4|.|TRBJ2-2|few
CASSWTASNTGELFF
TGTGCCAGCAGTTGGACAGCTTCGAACACCGGGGAGCTGTTTTTT
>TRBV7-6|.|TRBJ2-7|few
CASSSPGTLNEQYF
TGTGCCAGCAGCTCGCCCGGGACACTCAACGAGCAGTACTTC
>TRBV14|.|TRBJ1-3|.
CASSQDRYAGAYGNTIYF
TGTGCCAGCAGCCAAGATCGGTACGCAGGCGCGTATGGAAACACCATATATTTT
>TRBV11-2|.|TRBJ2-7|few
CASSLGAISSYEQYF
TGTGCCAGCAGCTTAGGAGCGATCAGCTCCTACGAGCAGTACTTC
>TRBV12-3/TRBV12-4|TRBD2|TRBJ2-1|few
CASSSGLAGRYNEQFF
TGTGCCAGCAGTTCCGGACTAGCGGGAAGATACAATGAGCAGTTCTTC
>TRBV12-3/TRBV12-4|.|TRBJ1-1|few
CASSPIHTEAFF
TGTGCCAGCAGTCCGATCCACACTGAAGCTTTCTTT
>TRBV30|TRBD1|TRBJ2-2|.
CAWSPSGQGNTGELFF
TGTGCCTGGAGTCCCTCGGGACAGGGGAACACCGGGGAGCTGTTTTTT
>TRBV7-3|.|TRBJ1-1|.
CASSSTMNTEAFF
TGTGCCAGCAGCTCCACAATGAACACTGAAGCTTTCTTT
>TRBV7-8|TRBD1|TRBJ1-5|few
CASSPTRTGTNQPQHF
TGTGCCAGCAGCCCAACCAGGACAGGGACCAATCAGCCCCAGCATTTT
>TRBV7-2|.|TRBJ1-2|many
CASSAAGTYYGYTF
TGTGCCAGCAGCGCAGCGGGGACTTACTATGGCTACACCTTC
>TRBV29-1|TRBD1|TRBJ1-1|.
CSVEAGGFRITEAFF
TGCAGCGTTGAGGCAGGGGGCTTCAGAATCACTGAAGCTTTCTTT
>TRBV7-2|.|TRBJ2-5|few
CASSLGGSTGETQYF
TGTGCCAGCAGCTTAGGGGGGTCCACCGGGGAGACCCAGTACTTC
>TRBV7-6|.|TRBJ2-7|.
CASSPPGTYEQYF
TGTGCCAGCAGCCCGCCTGGGACCTACGAGCAGTACTTC
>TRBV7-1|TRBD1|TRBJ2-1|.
CASCRGTGTYNEQFF
TGTGCCAGCTGCCGTGGGACAGGGACCTACAATGAGCAGTTCTTC
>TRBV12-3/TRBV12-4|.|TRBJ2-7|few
CASSLEGRVYEQYF
TGTGCCAGCAGTTTAGAGGGTAGGGTCTACGAGCAGTACTTC
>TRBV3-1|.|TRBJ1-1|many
CASSQEGRTEAFF
TGTGCCAGCAGCCAGGAGGGGCGCACTGAAGCTTTCTTT
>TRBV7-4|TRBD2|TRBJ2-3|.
CASSLAGTSGGSTDTQYF
TGTGCCAGCAGCTTAGCTGGGACTAGCGGGGGGTCCACAGATACGCAGTATTTT
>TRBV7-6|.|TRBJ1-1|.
CASSEKRTANTEAFF
TGTGCCAGCAGCGAAAAAAGAACAGCGAACACTGAAGCTTTCTTT
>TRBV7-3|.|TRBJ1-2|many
CASSLQGGVGYGYTF
TGTGCCAGCAGCTTACAAGGAGGGGTCGGCTATGGCTACACCTTC
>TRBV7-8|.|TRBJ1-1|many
CASSLILNTEAFF
TGTGCCAGCAGCTTAATACTGAACACTGAAGCTTTCTTT
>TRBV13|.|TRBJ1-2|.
CASSLGRQNYGYTF
TGTGCCAGCAGCTTAGGCAGACAGAACTATGGCTACACCTTC
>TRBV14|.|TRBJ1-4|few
CASSHRGEKLFF
TGTGCCAGCAGCCACCGGGGGGAAAAACTGTTTTTT
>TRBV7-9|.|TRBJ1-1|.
CASSLNPGIGTEAFF
TGTGCCAGCAGCTTAAACCCGGGAATTGGCACTGAAGCTTTCTTT
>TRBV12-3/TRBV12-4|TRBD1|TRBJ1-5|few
CASTDRGSQPQHF
TGTGCCAGCACCGACAGGGGTAGTCAGCCCCAGCATTTT
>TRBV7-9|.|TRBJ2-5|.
CASRPSGSQETQYF
TGTGCCAGCAGACCATCCGGGAGCCAAGAGACCCAGTACTTC
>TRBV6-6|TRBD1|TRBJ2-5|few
CAAGTGVEETQYF
TGTGCCGCCGGGACAGGGGTGGAAGAGACCCAGTACTTC
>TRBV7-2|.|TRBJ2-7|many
CASSPQGSSYEQYF
TGTGCCAGCAGCCCGCAGGGGAGCTCCTACGAGCAGTACTTC
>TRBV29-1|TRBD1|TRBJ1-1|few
CSVVRGMNTEAFF
TGCAGCGTTGTCAGGGGGATGAACACTGAAGCTTTCTTT
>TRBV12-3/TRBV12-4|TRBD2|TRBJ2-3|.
CASSSSGADTQYF
TGTGCCAGCAGTTCCAGCGGGGCAGATACGCAGTATTTT
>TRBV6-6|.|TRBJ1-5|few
CASSYSGGARQPQHF
TGTGCCAGCAGTTACTCCGGAGGGGCCAGGCAGCCCCAGCATTTT
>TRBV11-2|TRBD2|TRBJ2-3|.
CASSLRGTSGADTQYF
TGTGCCAGCAGCCTGAGAGGGACTAGCGGCGCAGATACGCAGTATTTT
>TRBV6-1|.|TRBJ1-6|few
CASRRGRGSYNSPLHF
TGTGCCAGCAGACGGGGTAGGGGTTCCTATAATTCACCCCTCCACTTT
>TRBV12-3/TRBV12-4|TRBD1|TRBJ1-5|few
CASSGGQGNQPQHF
TGTGCCAGCAGTGGGGGACAGGGCAATCAGCCCCAGCATTTT
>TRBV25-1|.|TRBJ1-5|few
CASRGGGSNQPQHF
TGTGCCAGCAGGGGGGGCGGGTCCAATCAGCCCCAGCATTTT
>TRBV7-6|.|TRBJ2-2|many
CASSLGPSATGELFF
TGTGCCAGCAGCTTAGGCCCGTCGGCCACCGGGGAGCTGTTTTTT
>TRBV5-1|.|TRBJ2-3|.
CASSRDRETQYF
TGCGCCAGCAGCCGAGACAGAGAGACGCAGTATTTT
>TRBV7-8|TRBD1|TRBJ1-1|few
CASSFQTGDTEAFF
TGTGCCAGCAGCTTTCAGACAGGGGACACTGAAGCTTTCTTT
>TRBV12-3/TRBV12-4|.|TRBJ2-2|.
CASTTSWKGNTGELFF
TGTGCCAGCACTACCTCGTGGAAGGGGAACACCGGGGAGCTGTTTTTT
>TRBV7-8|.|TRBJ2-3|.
CASSSGIRSTDTQYF
TGTGCCAGCAGCTCAGGAATCCGTAGCACAGATACGCAGTATTTT
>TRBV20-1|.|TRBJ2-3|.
CSARDFGVNTDTQYF
TGCAGTGCTAGAGATTTCGGGGTCAATACCGATACGCAGTATTTT
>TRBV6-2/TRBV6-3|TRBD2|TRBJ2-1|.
CASSNHGNWGGYNEQFF
TGTGCCAGCAGTAACCACGGCAATTGGGGGGGCTACAATGAGCAGTTCTTC
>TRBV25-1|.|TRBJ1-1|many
CASSAQGEGTEAFF
TGTGCCAGCAGTGCCCAAGGAGAGGGTACTGAAGCTTTCTTT
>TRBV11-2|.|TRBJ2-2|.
CASSPLTRLDANTGELFF
TGTGCCAGCAGCCCACTCACCCGCCTGGACGCGAACACCGGGGAGCTGTTTTTT
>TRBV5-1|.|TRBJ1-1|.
CASSLIQGGEAFF
TGCGCCAGCAGCTTGATTCAGGGTGGTGAAGCTTTCTTT
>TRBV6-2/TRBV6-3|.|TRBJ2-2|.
CASGSHVGPGELFF
TGTGCCAGCGGGAGTCATGTGGGTCCCGGGGAGCTGTTTTTT